The clone carrying this TCR beta chain was seen once. This entry comes from a study of shared clonotypes between healthy human individuals. Per germline, CDR1 SGDLS and CDR2 YYNGEE. V lost 3 bases to trimming and J lost 6 bases, with 10 bases between them. The CDR3 has 14 amino acids. CD45RO-negative, CCR7-selected cells formed the naive CD8 fraction, which excluded terminally differentiated effector memory CD45RA+ cells. The table came from immunoSEQ multiplex PCR; TCRdb's copy has only in-frame clones and leaves some out. The data contain around 2,000,000 clones, approximately 94% of them singletons.

This clonotype originated in a young man in good health. The specimen sequenced was naive CD8+ T cells sorted from blood. The rearrangement joins TRBV9 to TRBJ1-6, with D possibly TRBD1 on 5 matching bases. The CDR3 nucleotides are TGTGCCAGCAGCGCCCGGGACTTTAATTCACCCCTCCACTTT. Translating it yields CASSARDFNSPLHF.